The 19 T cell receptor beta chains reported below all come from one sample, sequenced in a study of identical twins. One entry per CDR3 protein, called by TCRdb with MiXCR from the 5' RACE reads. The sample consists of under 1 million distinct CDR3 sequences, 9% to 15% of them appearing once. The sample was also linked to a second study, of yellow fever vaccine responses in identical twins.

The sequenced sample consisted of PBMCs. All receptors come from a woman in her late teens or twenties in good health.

The CDR3 region is CASSQPGNSPLHF. CDR3 DNA: TGCGCCAGCAGCCAACCAGGCAATTCACCCCTCCACTTT. V usage is TRBV4-1 and J usage is TRBJ1-6; D is uncertain. This CDR3 has 13 residues. From germline, CDR1 is MGHRA and CDR2 YSYEKL. Trimming removed 2 bases from V and 7 bases from J, with 6 bases in between.

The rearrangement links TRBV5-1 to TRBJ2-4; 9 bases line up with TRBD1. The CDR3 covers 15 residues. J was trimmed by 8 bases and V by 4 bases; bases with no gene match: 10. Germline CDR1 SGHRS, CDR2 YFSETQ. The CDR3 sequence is CASSQTGGIRDIQYF. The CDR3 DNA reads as TGCGCCAGCAGCCAGACAGGGGGGATTAGGGACATTCAGTACTTC.

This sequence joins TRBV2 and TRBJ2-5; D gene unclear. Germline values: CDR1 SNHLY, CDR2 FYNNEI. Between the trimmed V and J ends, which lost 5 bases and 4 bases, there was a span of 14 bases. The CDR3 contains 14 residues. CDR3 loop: CASSTDRSPETQYF. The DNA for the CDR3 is TGTGCCAGCAGTACGGATCGGAGCCCAGAGACCCAGTACTTC.

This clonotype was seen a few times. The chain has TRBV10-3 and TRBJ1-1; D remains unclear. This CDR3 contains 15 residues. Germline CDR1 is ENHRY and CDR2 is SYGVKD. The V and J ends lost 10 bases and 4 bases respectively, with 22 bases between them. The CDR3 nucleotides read TGTGCCACCATGTTGCCAGGCACTCCCAGCACTGAAGCTTTCTTT. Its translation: CATMLPGTPSTEAFF.

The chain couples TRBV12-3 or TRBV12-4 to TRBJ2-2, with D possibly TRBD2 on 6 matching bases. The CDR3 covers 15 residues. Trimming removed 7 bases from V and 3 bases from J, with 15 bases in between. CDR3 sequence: CASTSFGGDTGELFF. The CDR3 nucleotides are TGTGCCAGCACCTCGTTTGGAGGGGACACCGGGGAGCTGTTTTTT.

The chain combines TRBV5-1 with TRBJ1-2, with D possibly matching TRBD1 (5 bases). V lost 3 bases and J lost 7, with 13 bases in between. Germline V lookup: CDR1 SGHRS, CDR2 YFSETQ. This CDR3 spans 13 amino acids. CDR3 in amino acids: CASSWGLGGGYTF. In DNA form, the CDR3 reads TGCGCCAGCAGCTGGGGACTCGGAGGTGGCTACACCTTC.

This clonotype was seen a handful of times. This chain's CDR3 is CASSLNRGPNEKLFF. CDR3 nucleotide sequence: TGCGCCAGCAGCTTGAACAGGGGACCTAATGAAAAACTGTTTTTT. The V call is TRBV5-1, the J call TRBJ1-4; 7 bases align to TRBD1. Germline V gene lookup returns CDR1 SGHRS and CDR2 YFSETQ. V was clipped by 1 base and J by 3 bases; unmatched bases: 3. The CDR3 covers 15 residues.

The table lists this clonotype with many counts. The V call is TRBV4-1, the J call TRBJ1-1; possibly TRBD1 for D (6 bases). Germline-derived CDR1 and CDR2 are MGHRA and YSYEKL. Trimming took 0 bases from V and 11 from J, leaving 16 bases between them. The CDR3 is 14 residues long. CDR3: CASSQDRAGQGAFF. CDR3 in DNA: TGCGCCAGCAGCCAAGATAGGGCCGGCCAGGGGGCTTTCTTT.

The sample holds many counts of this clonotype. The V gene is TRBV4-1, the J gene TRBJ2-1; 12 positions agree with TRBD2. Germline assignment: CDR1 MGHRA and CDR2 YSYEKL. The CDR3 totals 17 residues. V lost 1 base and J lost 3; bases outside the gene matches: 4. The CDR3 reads CASSQAGLAGIYNEQFF. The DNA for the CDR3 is TGCGCCAGCAGCCAAGCCGGACTAGCGGGAATCTACAATGAGCAGTTCTTC.

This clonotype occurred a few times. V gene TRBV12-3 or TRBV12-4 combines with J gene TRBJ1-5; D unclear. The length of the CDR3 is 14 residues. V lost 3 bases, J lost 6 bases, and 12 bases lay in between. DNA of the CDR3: TGTGCCAGCAGTTTGTGGCAGGTGGGTCAGCCCCAGCATTTT. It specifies CASSLWQVGQPQHF.

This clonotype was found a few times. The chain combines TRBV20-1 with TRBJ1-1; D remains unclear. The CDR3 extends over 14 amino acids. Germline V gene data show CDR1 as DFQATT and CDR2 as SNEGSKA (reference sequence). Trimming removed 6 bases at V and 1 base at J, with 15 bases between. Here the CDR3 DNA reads TGCAGTGCCGACGGACGGAAACGGAACACTGAAGCTTTCTTT. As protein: CSADGRKRNTEAFF.

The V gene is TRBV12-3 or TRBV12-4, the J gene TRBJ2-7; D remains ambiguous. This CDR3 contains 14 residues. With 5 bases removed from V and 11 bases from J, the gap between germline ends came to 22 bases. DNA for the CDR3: TGTGCCAGCAGTCTTAGACTGGAGCCTACGAGCAAGTACTTC. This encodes CASSLRLEPTSKYF.

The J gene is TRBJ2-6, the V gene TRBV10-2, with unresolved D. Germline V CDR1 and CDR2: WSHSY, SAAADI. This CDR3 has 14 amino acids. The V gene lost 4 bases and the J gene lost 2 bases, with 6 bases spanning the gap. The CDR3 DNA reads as TGCGCCAGCAGTGGGGTAACTGGGGCCAACGTCCTGACTTTC. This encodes CASSGVTGANVLTF.

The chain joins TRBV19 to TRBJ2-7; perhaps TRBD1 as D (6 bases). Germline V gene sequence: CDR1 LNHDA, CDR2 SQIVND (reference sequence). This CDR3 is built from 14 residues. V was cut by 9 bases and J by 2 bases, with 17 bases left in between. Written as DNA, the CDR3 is TGTGCCAGCGAAAACCCAGGGGAAGCCTACGAGCAGTACTTC. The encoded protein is CASENPGEAYEQYF.

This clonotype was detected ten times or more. DNA of the CDR3: TGTGCCAGCAGTGGCTCTGGAGCGGCAGACTACAATGAGCAGTTCTTC. Translating it yields CASSGSGAADYNEQFF. The J gene is TRBJ2-1, the V gene TRBV6-1, with a tentative D call TRBD2 (5 bases). This CDR3 is 16 amino acids long. Per germline, CDR1 MNHNS and CDR2 SASEGT. V lost 4 bases to trimming and J lost 3 bases, with 16 bases between them.

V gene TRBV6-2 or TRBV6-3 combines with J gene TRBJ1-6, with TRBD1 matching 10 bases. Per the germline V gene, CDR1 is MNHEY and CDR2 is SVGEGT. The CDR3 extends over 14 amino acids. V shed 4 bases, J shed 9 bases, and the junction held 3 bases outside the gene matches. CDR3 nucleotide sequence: TGTGCCAGCAGTTGGGACAGGGGAGGTTCACCCCTCCACTTT. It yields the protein CASSWDRGGSPLHF.

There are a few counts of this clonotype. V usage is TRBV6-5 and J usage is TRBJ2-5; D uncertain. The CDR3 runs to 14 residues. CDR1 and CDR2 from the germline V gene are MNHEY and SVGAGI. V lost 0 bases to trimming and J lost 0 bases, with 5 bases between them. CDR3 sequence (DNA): TGTGCCAGCAGTTACTCCCGGTACCAAGAGACCCAGTACTTC. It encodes CASSYSRYQETQYF.

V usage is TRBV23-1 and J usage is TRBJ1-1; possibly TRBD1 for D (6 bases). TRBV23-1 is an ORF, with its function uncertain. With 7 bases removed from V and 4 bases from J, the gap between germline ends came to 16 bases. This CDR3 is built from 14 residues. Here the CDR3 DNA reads TGCGCCAGCAAAGGGGGGCAGCAAAGCACTGAAGCTTTCTTT. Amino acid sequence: CASKGGQQSTEAFF.

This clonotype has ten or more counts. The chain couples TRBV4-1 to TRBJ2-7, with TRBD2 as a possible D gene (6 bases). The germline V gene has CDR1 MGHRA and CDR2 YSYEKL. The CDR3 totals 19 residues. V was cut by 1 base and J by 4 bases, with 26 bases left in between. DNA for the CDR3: TGCGCCAGCAGCCAAGGCCGTTGGGCCATGTCGGGAGAATCGTACGAGCAGTACTTC. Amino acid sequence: CASSQGRWAMSGESYEQYF.